The 21 T cell receptor beta chains below all came from one sample that was sequenced in a study of tumor-infiltrating lymphocytes in glioblastoma multiforme. TCRB libraries came from RNA via three nested multiplex PCR rounds. TCRdb re-derived calls from the multiplex PCR reads in MiXCR, one entry per CDR3 protein. The sample records approximately 16,000 distinct CDR3 sequences, approximately 71% being singletons. Sequenced input: brain tumor tissue. These TCRs come from a male donor with glioblastoma.

The chain uses TRBV12-3 or TRBV12-4 and TRBJ1-3, with D perhaps matching TRBD1 (6 bases). This CDR3 spans 16 amino acids. The germline V and J ends were trimmed by 6 bases and 0 bases, with 15 bases remaining between them. The CDR3 sequence: CASSDDRMLSGNTIYF. The DNA of the CDR3 is TGTGCCAGCAGCGACGACAGGATGCTCTCTGGAAACACCATATATTTT.

Points on this clonotype: The junction departs from the called germline gene at one end, perhaps through a read error. The chain is built from TRBV13 and TRBJ2-3; 11 bases line up with TRBD2. CDR1 and CDR2 (germline): PRHDT, FYEKMQ (reference sequence). This CDR3 contains 15 residues. CDR3 in amino acids: CARSLAGGTTDTQDF. The CDR3 DNA reads TGTGCCAGAAGCTTAGCGGGAGGGACTACAGATACGCAGGATTTT.

A note on this clonotype: The junction and the germline gene differ at one end; a read error may be behind it. J is TRBJ2-7 and V is TRBV29-1; D is unresolved. The CDR3 loop spans 12 amino acids. Germline V lookup: CDR1 SQVTM, CDR2 ANQGSEA. CDR3 in amino acids: CSVDFSAYEQYF. CDR3 in DNA: TGCAGCGTTGATTTTAGTGCCTATGAGCAGTACTTC.

The V and J genes are TRBV11-2 and TRBJ2-3; 8 nucleotides align to TRBD2. There are 16 residues in the CDR3. In germline, CDR1 is SGHAT, CDR2 FQNNGV. V trimming: 3 bases; J trimming: 0 bases; junction bases outside the gene matches: 5. Here the CDR3 DNA reads TGTGCCAGCAGCTTTTCTAGCGGGTACAGCACAGATACGCAGTATTTT. This translates into CASSFSSGYSTDTQYF.

This clonotype was observed a handful of times. This likely comes from a read error, as the CDR3 has no conserved phenylalanine or tryptophan at its end. The DNA of the CDR3 is TGCAGTGCTATTCGGACAGGGGGATACCAAGAGACCCAGTACTTA. As protein: CSAIRTGGYQETQYL. V usage is TRBV20-1 and J usage is TRBJ2-5; 10 positions match TRBD1. Trimming took 4 bases from V and 0 from J; bases not matched to a gene: 5. The CDR3 sequence is 15 residues long. Germline assignment: CDR1 DFQATT and CDR2 SNEGSKA (reference sequence).

The chain couples TRBV4-1 to TRBJ2-7; D remains unclear. The CDR3 loop spans 13 amino acids. Trimming took 3 bases from V and 7 from J, leaving 13 bases between them. Germline assignment: CDR1 MGHRA and CDR2 YSYEKL. The CDR3 loop reads CASSHRSYGEQYF. The CDR3 coding sequence is TGCGCCAGCAGCCACAGATCGTACGGGGAGCAGTACTTC.

This chain connects TRBV6-1 to TRBJ1-5; D unresolved. Germline CDR1 reads MNHNS; CDR2 reads SASEGT. Trimming took off 1 base at V and 2 bases at J, with 12 bases between the two ends. This CDR3 region has 16 residues. The CDR3 region has the DNA TGTGCCAGCAGTGAAGGACTAGGGTCAGGCAATCAGCCCCAGCATTTT. Translated: CASSEGLGSGNQPQHF.

A word on this clonotype: Given a much more abundant clone one base away, this may be a read error. J is TRBJ1-6 and V is TRBV20-1; D gene uncertain. The CDR3 is made up of 12 amino acids. Germline assignment: CDR1 DFQATT and CDR2 SNEGSKA (reference sequence). The CDR3 sequence: CSARDMGSPLQF. The CDR3 region has the DNA TGCAGTGCTAGAGATATGGGTTCACCCCTCCAATTT.

As concerns this clonotype: The CDR3 ends on some other residue instead of the conserved phenylalanine or tryptophan, so this is likely a read error. The V and J genes are TRBV10-3 and TRBJ2-3, with 7 bases fitting TRBD2. Germline trimming cut 8 bases from V and 5 bases from J; bases unmatched to any gene: 19. Germline V CDR1 and CDR2: ENHRY, SYGVKD. CDR3 length equals 17 residues. The CDR3 protein is CAIEGSSGGRAGDTQYL. For the CDR3, the DNA is TGTGCCATCGAAGGTTCAAGTGGTGGGAGGGCCGGAGATACGCAGTATCTT.

As for this clonotype: One end of the junction fails to match germline, which may point to a read error. The rearrangement joins TRBV6-1 to TRBJ2-5; 8 nucleotides line up with TRBD1. This CDR3 contains 14 residues. In germline, CDR1 is MNHNS, CDR2 SASEGT. The CDR3 reads CASSVDRGQETQYF. The CDR3 region has the DNA TGTGCCAGCAGTGTCGACAGGGGCCAAGAGACCCAGTACTTT.

The chain has TRBV5-4 and TRBJ1-1; TRBD1 matches 11 bases. J was trimmed by 4 bases and V by 5 bases; bases with no gene match: 4. The CDR3 spans 14 residues. In germline, CDR1 is SGHNT, CDR2 YYREEE (reference sequence). The CDR3 sequence is CASRRDRGSTEAFF. CDR3 DNA: TGTGCCAGCAGACGGGACAGGGGGTCCACTGAAGCTTTCTTT.

V is TRBV5-6 and J is TRBJ2-5; TRBD2 agrees at 7 bases. CDR3 length equals 14 residues. The germline CDR1 and CDR2 sequences are SGHDT and YYEEEE. The trim removed 3 bases at V and 9 bases at J, leaving 11 bases unmatched. In DNA form, the CDR3 reads TGTGCCAGCAGCTCGCGATGGACTAGAGTGGCCCAGTACTTC. Protein product: CASSSRWTRVAQYF.

V usage is TRBV6-5 and J usage is TRBJ1-1, with a possible D match to TRBD1 (5 bases). V lost 7 bases and J lost 0, with 18 bases in between. The CDR3 is made up of 16 amino acids. In germline, CDR1 is MNHEY, CDR2 SVGAGI. The CDR3 DNA reads TGTGCCAGCACCCGCAAGGCGGGGGGGATGAACACTGAAGCTTTCTTT. Translated, it gives CASTRKAGGMNTEAFF.

The chain links TRBV19 to TRBJ1-5; 7 bases fit TRBD1. Germline trimming cut 11 bases from V and 5 bases from J; bases unmatched to any gene: 6. Germline assignment: CDR1 LNHDA and CDR2 SQIVND (reference sequence). CDR3 length: 12 amino acids. The CDR3 is CAGMTGHQPQHF. CDR3 sequence (DNA): TGTGCCGGTATGACAGGGCATCAGCCCCAGCATTTT. Supplemented by reference TRBV19 and TRBJ1-5, the full variable domain reads DGGITQSPKYLFRKEGQNVTLSCEQNLNHDAMYWYRQDPGQGLRLIYYSQIVNDFQKGDIAEGYSVSREKKESFPLTVTSAQKNPTAFYLCAGMTGHQPQHFGDGTRLSIL.

In its sample, this clonotype was seen many times. V is TRBV5-1 and J is TRBJ1-2, with D possibly matching TRBD1 (6 bases). V was pared by 4 bases and J by 4 bases, with 11 bases between. The CDR3 sequence is 13 residues long. The germline CDR1 and CDR2 sequences are SGHRS and YFSETQ. CDR3: CASSAQGSYGYTF. The CDR3 bases are TGCGCCAGCAGCGCACAGGGATCCTATGGCTACACCTTC.

Of note for this clonotype: A read error may account for a junction end that differs from germline. V usage is TRBV5-1 and J usage is TRBJ1-1; no clear D. Germline V gene lookup returns CDR1 SGHRS and CDR2 YFSETQ. This CDR3 is 14 amino acids long. The CDR3 DNA reads as TGCGCCAGCAGCTCGTACAGTACGAACACTGAAGCTTCCTTT. This translates into CASSSYSTNTEASF.

As to this clonotype: At one end the junction does not follow the germline gene, possibly because of a read error. CDR3 DNA sequence: TGTAGCGTTGCCAGAGTCAGAGAATCACCCCTCCACTTT. Amino acid sequence: CSVARVRESPLHF. V usage is TRBV29-1 and J usage is TRBJ1-6; D not resolved. Germline CDR1 and CDR2: SQVTM and ANQGSEA. The CDR3 contains 13 residues.

V and J are TRBV11-1 and TRBJ2-7; the D is unclear. V lost 8 bases, J lost 1 base, and 6 bases lay in between. Looked up from germline, CDR1 is SGHAT and CDR2 is FQDESV (reference sequence). There are 11 residues in the CDR3. CDR3 DNA sequence: TGTGCCAGCTTAGAGTCCTACGAGCAGTACTTC. This translates into CASLESYEQYF.

The chain recombines TRBV5-1 with TRBJ2-1, with D possibly being TRBD1 (5 bases). The CDR3 sequence is 13 residues long. Between the trimmed V and J ends, which lost 7 bases and 8 bases, there was a span of 16 bases. In germline, CDR1 is SGHRS, CDR2 YFSETQ. CDR3 protein: CASDLDIHDEQFF. CDR3 coding DNA: TGCGCCAGCGACTTGGACATTCACGATGAGCAGTTCTTC.

The chain uses TRBV11-2 and TRBJ2-3; D is unresolved. The DNA end lines up better with TRBJ1-5; the J call may be wrong. The CDR3 totals 17 residues. Germline-derived CDR1 and CDR2 are SGHAT and FQNNGV. This CDR3 is CASSLDPANTSTDMQHF. The CDR3 nucleotides read TGTGCCAGCAGCTTAGATCCTGCAAACACTAGTACAGATATGCAGCATTTT.

This chain links TRBV28 with TRBJ2-7; maybe TRBD2 (5 bases). CDR1 is MDHEN and CDR2 is SYDVKM in the germline V gene. V was cut by 6 bases and J by 4 bases, with 16 bases left in between. There are 14 residues in the CDR3. CDR3 nucleotides: TGTGCCAGCAGCCTACTAGTGGTAGCGTACGAGCAGTACTTC. Residues: CASSLLVVAYEQYF.